One and the same sample provided the 25 T cell receptor beta chains below, sequenced in a study of blood T cell repertoires in COVID-19. The assay was immunoSEQ multiplex PCR, and TCRdb's table has in-frame clones only and misses some. The repertoire holds 250,000 to 350,000 clones, with roughly 85% as singletons. The sequenced material came from PBMCs or T cells enriched from blood (not recorded which). The source of these receptors is a woman under 40 who had recovered from COVID-19.

V is TRBV4-1 and J is TRBJ1-2; 7 bases fit TRBD1. Germline CDR1 reads MGHRA; CDR2 reads YSYEKL. Losses at the gene ends were 2 bases for V and 3 bases for J; bases not matched to a gene: 0. CDR3 length equals 13 residues. In nucleotides, the CDR3 is TGCGCCAGCAGCCAAACAGGGGACTATGGCTACACCTTC. As protein: CASSQTGDYGYTF.

The rearrangement joins TRBV9 to TRBJ2-5; D is ambiguous. V was trimmed by 3 bases and J by 4 bases, leaving 19 bases between them. The CDR3 totals 16 residues. Germline CDR1 is SGDLS and CDR2 is YYNGEE. DNA for the CDR3: TGTGCCAGCAGCGCCCTCGGGTTGAGTCGAGGAGAGACCCAGTACTTC. This gives the protein CASSALGLSRGETQYF.

The V call is TRBV2, the J call TRBJ1-2; TRBD1 might be the D (6 bases). V was cut by 5 bases and J by 6 bases, with 19 bases left in between. Per germline, CDR1 SNHLY and CDR2 FYNNEI. The CDR3 is 15 residues long. DNA for the CDR3: TGTGCCAGCAGTCCGTTGACAGGCGGGGGAGATGGCTACACCTTC. It is translated as CASSPLTGGGDGYTF.

The chain combines TRBV3-1 (or the pseudogene TRBV3-2) with TRBJ2-7; perhaps TRBD2 as D (7 bases). Trimming removed 0 bases from V and 0 bases from J, with 18 bases in between. Germline CDR1 and CDR2: LGHDT and YNNKEL (reference sequence). The CDR3 extends over 18 amino acids. CDR3 in amino acids: CASSQDPGGILSSYEQYF. DNA for the CDR3: TGTGCCAGCAGCCAAGATCCGGGGGGCATTCTAAGCTCCTACGAGCAGTACTTC.

The V call is TRBV2, the J call TRBJ2-7, with 9 bases lining up with TRBD2. Trimming cost V 8 bases and J 1 base; bases outside gene matches: 12. The CDR3 runs 16 residues. The germline V gene has CDR1 SNHLY and CDR2 FYNNEI. The CDR3 loop is CASAGGGAEFSYEQYF. The CDR3 region has the DNA TGTGCCAGCGCTGGCGGGGGGGCTGAATTTTCCTACGAGCAGTACTTC.

The CDR3 DNA is TGTGCCAGCACCCCTAGAAGGGGCGGTGGCTACACCTTC. Translated, it gives CASTPRRGGGYTF. The V gene is TRBV28, the J gene TRBJ1-2, with D maybe TRBD1 (5 bases). Trimming shortened V by 7 bases and J by 7 bases, and 16 bases separated the two germline ends. This CDR3 comprises 13 residues. The germline V gene has CDR1 MDHEN and CDR2 SYDVKM.

This chain uses TRBV10-3 with TRBJ1-5; the D is unclear. CDR1 and CDR2 from the germline V gene are ENHRY and SYGVKD. This CDR3 has 12 amino acids. The V end was cut by 2 bases, the J end by 9 bases, with 8 bases between. The CDR3 DNA follows: TGTGCCATCAGTGAGCTAGTAGGGCCCCAGCATTTT. Translation: CAISELVGPQHF.

This chain connects TRBV19 to TRBJ2-1; 10 bases agree with TRBD2. The length of the CDR3 is 19 residues. Trimming took 5 bases from V and 2 from J; bases not matched to a gene: 15. Looked up from germline, CDR1 is LNHDA and CDR2 is SQIVND (reference sequence). CDR3 nucleotide sequence: TGTGCCAGTAGTGGAGACGGGGCGCTAGCGGGGGTAACCTACAATGAGCAGTTCTTC. This gives the protein CASSGDGALAGVTYNEQFF.

The CDR3 reads CSVAGLLGTYEQYF. For the CDR3, the DNA is TGCAGCGTTGCGGGACTCCTCGGCACCTACGAGCAGTACTTC. The V and J genes are TRBV29-1 and TRBJ2-7, with D possibly matching TRBD2 (6 bases). Germline-derived CDR1 and CDR2 are SQVTM and ANQGSEA. Trimming stripped 4 bases from V and 2 bases from J, with 15 bases between. This CDR3 comprises 14 residues.

The chain couples TRBV28 to TRBJ1-2, with no clear D. From germline, CDR1 is MDHEN and CDR2 SYDVKM. CDR3 length: 14 amino acids. The V and J ends lost 1 base and 1 base respectively, with 7 bases between them. The CDR3 reads CASSLSAVNYGYTF. The DNA of the CDR3 is TGTGCCAGCAGTTTATCGGCGGTTAACTATGGCTACACCTTC.

The chain combines TRBV4-1 with TRBJ2-3; 12 bases are shared with TRBD2. Germline V CDR1 and CDR2: MGHRA, YSYEKL. The CDR3 spans 19 residues. The V gene end was trimmed by 0 bases and the J gene end by 0 bases; junction bases not matched to a gene: 7. CDR3 amino acids: CASSQEMTSGRASTDTQYF. The CDR3 DNA follows: TGCGCCAGCAGCCAAGAAATGACTAGCGGGAGAGCTAGCACAGATACGCAGTATTTT.

V gene TRBV7-8 combines with J gene TRBJ1-5; D unclear. The CDR3 has 14 residues. V dropped 5 bases and J dropped 2 bases, with 10 bases sitting between them. In germline, CDR1 is SGHVS, CDR2 FQNEAQ. CDR3: CASSPIGGNQPQHF. CDR3 bases: TGTGCCAGCAGCCCGATCGGGGGCAATCAGCCCCAGCATTTT.

The genes are TRBV21-1 and TRBJ2-1; TRBD2, the D gene given by the table, was not confirmed from the DNA. TRBV21-1 is noted as a pseudogene. The CDR3 has 15 amino acids. DNA for the CDR3: TGTGCCAGCAGTCGCGCGACTCGGGGGAACAATGAGCAGTTCTTC. Amino acids: CASSRATRGNNEQFF.

This chain joins TRBV7-6 and TRBJ1-6; no clear D gene. Between the trimmed V and J ends, which lost 5 bases and 7 bases, there was a span of 18 bases. The CDR3 contains 16 residues. Looked up from germline, CDR1 is SGHVS and CDR2 is FNYEAQ. CDR3 DNA sequence: TGTGCCAGCAGCCTGAAGACGGCGGGTTACAATTCACCCCTCCACTTT. Its protein product is CASSLKTAGYNSPLHF.

The chain uses TRBV29-1 and TRBJ2-7; D perhaps matches TRBD2 (6 bases). The CDR3 is made up of 14 amino acids. Between the trimmed V and J ends, which lost 4 bases and 2 bases, there was a span of 15 bases. Germline values: CDR1 SQVTM, CDR2 ANQGSEA. The CDR3 spells CSVVPGDKTYEQYF. The CDR3 DNA reads as TGCAGCGTTGTGCCGGGAGATAAAACCTACGAGCAGTACTTC.

This chain joins TRBV28 and TRBJ1-3; no definite D call. Germline CDR1 MDHEN, CDR2 SYDVKM. CDR3 length equals 14 residues. The ends were cut back, 8 bases at V and 0 bases at J, with 11 bases in the middle. CDR3 coding DNA: TGTGCCAGCGGCGGAGGGCGCTCTGGAAACACCATATATTTT. Translation gives CASGGGRSGNTIYF.

V and J are TRBV5-1 and TRBJ2-1, with TRBD2 identical over 11 bases. The V segment lost 4 bases and the J segment 1 base; nucleotides outside the gene matches: 4. CDR1 is SGHRS and CDR2 is YFSETQ in the germline V gene. This CDR3 has 16 residues. Here the CDR3 reads CASSVSSGGSYNEQFF. The CDR3 bases are TGCGCCAGCAGCGTGTCTAGCGGGGGGTCCTACAATGAGCAGTTCTTC.

The chain employs TRBV19 and TRBJ2-3; 7 bases agree with TRBD2. The CDR3 spans 14 residues. Germline lookup yields CDR1 LNHDA and CDR2 SQIVND (reference sequence). J was trimmed by 2 bases and V by 3 bases; bases with no gene match: 2. The CDR3 region is CASSMAGVTDTQYF. The CDR3, as DNA: TGTGCCAGTAGTATGGCGGGAGTCACAGATACGCAGTATTTT.

This sequence joins TRBV27 and TRBJ1-3; 7 bases are a match to TRBD1. J gave up 4 bases and V 4 bases, and 7 bases lay outside the gene matches. The CDR3 length is 15 residues. Germline lookup yields CDR1 MNHEY and CDR2 SMNVEV (reference sequence). In DNA form, the CDR3 reads TGTGCCAGCAGTTCCCCTCGGACAGGCGGAAACACCATATATTTT. This sequence encodes CASSSPRTGGNTIYF.

The chain couples TRBV4-2 to TRBJ2-5; TRBD2 matches at 14 bases. The CDR3 totals 18 residues. The germline V gene has CDR1 LGHNA and CDR2 YNFKEQ. V lost 3 bases and J lost 4; bases outside the gene matches: 10. CDR3 bases: TGTGCCAGCAGCCAGAGGACTAGCGGGGGGACCCGGTCAGAGACCCAGTACTTC. Translating gives CASSQRTSGGTRSETQYF.

This clone was detected only once. The CDR3 region is CASSQLGNSPLHF. CDR3 coding DNA: TGTGCCAGCAGCCAACTAGGGAATTCACCCCTCCACTTT. This rearrangement joins TRBV7-9 to TRBJ1-6; D is ambiguous. Germline CDR1 reads SEHNR; CDR2 reads FQNEAQ (reference sequence). V was pared by 5 bases and J by 7 bases, with 9 bases between. The CDR3 is made up of 13 amino acids. Full variable domain (outside the CDR3, taken from reference TRBV7-9 and TRBJ1-6): DTGVSQNPRHKITKRGQNVTFRCDPISEHNRLYWYRQTLGQGPEFLTYFQNEAQLEKSRLLSDRFSAERPKGSFSTLEIQRTEQGDSAMYLCASSQLGNSPLHFGNGTRLTVT.

This chain uses TRBV5-6 with TRBJ1-3; D remains unclear. The V and J ends lost 2 bases and 7 bases respectively, with 10 bases between them. Germline CDR1 reads SGHDT; CDR2 reads YYEEEE. This CDR3 comprises 13 residues. As DNA, the CDR3 is TGTGCCAGCAGCTTCGGAGGGTCGAACACCATATATTTT. It translates to CASSFGGSNTIYF.

This chain connects TRBV2 to TRBJ1-1; D gene ambiguous. This CDR3 comprises 15 residues. Trimming cost V 7 bases and J 2 bases, with 17 bases left between them. Germline V gene lookup returns CDR1 SNHLY and CDR2 FYNNEI. CDR3 residues: CASTARGGDNTEAFF. The DNA for the CDR3 is TGTGCCAGCACCGCCCGTGGAGGTGATAACACTGAAGCTTTCTTT.

The J gene is TRBJ1-2, the V gene TRBV9, with TRBD1 matching 7 bases. Germline trimming cut 2 bases from V and 6 bases from J; bases unmatched to any gene: 10. The germline V gene has CDR1 SGDLS and CDR2 YYNGEE. This CDR3 has 15 amino acids. The CDR3 DNA is TGTGCCAGCAGCGTTCGATCAGGGGGAAGTAATGGCTACACCTTC. This translates into CASSVRSGGSNGYTF.

The V and J genes are TRBV30 and TRBJ1-6; a weak D match, TRBD1 (5 bases). The CDR3 is 15 amino acids. Per germline, CDR1 GTSNPN and CDR2 SVGIG (reference sequence). V was shortened by 2 bases and J by 5 bases, with 13 bases between the two germline ends. This CDR3 is CAWSKGKVNNSPLHF. CDR3 bases: TGTGCCTGGAGTAAGGGGAAGGTGAATAATTCACCCCTCCACTTT.